The 26 T cell receptor beta chains given below trace back to one sample, sequenced in a study of cytomegalovirus exposure and HLA in healthy donors. In the PCR, 60 Vbeta and 13 Jbeta primers were used. Profiling relied on immunoSEQ multiplex PCR, and the TCRdb table lists in-frame clones only, not all of them. The sample lists 100,000 to 150,000 clones, less than 85% occurring once. The sequencing input was PBMCs. These receptors were collected from a man between 35 and 55 years old in good health and CMV-seronegative.

This clone came up a few times. This sequence joins TRBV18 and TRBJ1-5, with D possibly matching TRBD1 (5 bases). From germline, CDR1 is KGHSH and CDR2 LQKENI. CDR3 size: 13 residues. V was trimmed by 5 bases and J by 5 bases, leaving 10 bases between them. Written as DNA, the CDR3 is TGTGCCAGCTCAGGGGGGAGGGATCAGCCCCAGCATTTT. As protein: CASSGGRDQPQHF. The full variable domain, in which reference TRBV18 and TRBJ1-5 provide the parts outside the CDR3, is NAGVMQNPRHLVRRRGQEARLRCSPMKGHSHVYWYRQLPEEGLKFMVYLQKENIIDESGMPKERFSAEFPKEGPSILRIQQVVRGDSAAYFCASSGGRDQPQHFGDGTRLSIL.

The J gene is TRBJ2-5, the V gene TRBV7-8; 8 positions agree with TRBD2. Germline values: CDR1 SGHVS, CDR2 FQNEAQ. V gave up 4 bases and J gave up 9 bases; unmatched junction bases: 10. The CDR3 is made up of 14 amino acids. This CDR3 reads CASSYGSGERAQYF. The CDR3 nucleotides are TGTGCCAGCAGCTATGGTAGCGGGGAAAGGGCCCAGTACTTC.

This chain joins TRBV28 and TRBJ2-3; 8 bases fit TRBD2. The length of the CDR3 is 16 residues. The germline V gene has CDR1 MDHEN and CDR2 SYDVKM. J gave up 2 bases and V 1 base, and 5 bases lay outside the gene matches. Here the CDR3 DNA reads TGTGCCAGCAGTTTATTTGGCGGGGGGTCCACAGATACGCAGTATTTT. Its protein is CASSLFGGGSTDTQYF. Together with reference TRBV28 and TRBJ2-3, the CDR3 gives the full variable domain: DVKVTQSSRYLVKRTGEKVFLECVQDMDHENMFWYRQDPGLGLRLIYFSYDVKMKEKGDIPEGYSVSREKKERFSLILESASTNQTSMYLCASSLFGGGSTDTQYFGPGTRLTVL.

The CDR3 nucleotides are TGTGCCAGCAGTAGACGGGAGTTCGGAGATACGCAGTATTTT. As protein: CASSRREFGDTQYF. The J gene is TRBJ2-3, the V gene TRBV2, with D possibly matching TRBD2 (6 bases). V lost 5 bases to trimming and J lost 5 bases, with 14 bases between them. Germline values: CDR1 SNHLY, CDR2 FYNNEI. The CDR3 has 14 amino acids.

V usage is TRBV6-6 and J usage is TRBJ1-1, with D maybe TRBD1 (5 bases). Trimming took 2 bases from V and 1 from J, leaving 8 bases between them. CDR1 is MNHNY and CDR2 is SVGAGI in the germline V gene (reference sequence). CDR3 length equals 14 residues. DNA for the CDR3: TGTGCCAGCAGTTACCTGGGGGGGAACACTGAAGCTTTCTTT. This encodes CASSYLGGNTEAFF.

The chain has TRBV30 and TRBJ2-7; 13 bases map to TRBD2. The length of the CDR3 is 16 residues. In germline, CDR1 is GTSNPN, CDR2 SVGIG (reference sequence). The ends lost 0 bases at V and 3 bases at J; junction bases unmatched: 5. In DNA form, the CDR3 reads TGTGCCTGGAGTGTACTCGGGACTAGCGGGGACTACGAGCAGTACTTC. Translated: CAWSVLGTSGDYEQYF.

V and J are TRBV6-4 and TRBJ1-2, with D tentatively TRBD1 (5 bases). Trimming took 3 bases from V and 7 from J, leaving 24 bases between them. The CDR3 contains 17 residues. In germline, CDR1 is MRHNA, CDR2 SNTAGT. CDR3 sequence (DNA): TGTGCCAGCAGTGAAGAGTCAGGGTGGACCGCCGCCGGTGGCTACACCTTC. It specifies CASSEESGWTAAGGYTF.

The V and J genes are TRBV10-3 and TRBJ1-5; D gene uncertain. Germline V CDR1 and CDR2: ENHRY, SYGVKD. The V and J ends lost 0 bases and 2 bases respectively, with 11 bases between them. There are 16 residues in the CDR3. CDR3 protein: CAISESVPGGNQPQHF. In DNA form, the CDR3 reads TGTGCCATCAGTGAGTCCGTCCCGGGAGGCAATCAGCCCCAGCATTTT.

This rearrangement joins TRBV11-2 to TRBJ1-4, with 8 bases fitting TRBD1. The CDR3 is 15 residues long. The germline gives CDR1 SGHAT, CDR2 FQNNGV. V was pared by 4 bases and J by 7 bases, with 8 bases of the junction left unmatched. DNA for the CDR3: TGTGCCAGCAGCTCTCAGGGGGCATTGACTGAAAAACTGTTTTTT. Translating gives CASSSQGALTEKLFF.

The chain has TRBV10-3 and TRBJ2-7; D gene ambiguous. Germline V gene sequence: CDR1 ENHRY, CDR2 SYGVKD. With 8 bases removed from V and 6 bases from J, the gap between germline ends came to 14 bases. The CDR3 extends over 12 amino acids. For the CDR3, the DNA is TGTGCCATCGGCCCACAGTCCCTCGAGCAGTACTTC. This encodes CAIGPQSLEQYF.

This clone has only one observation. The rearrangement joins TRBV6-5 to TRBJ1-2; 8 bases are shared with TRBD1. Germline values: CDR1 MNHEY, CDR2 SVGAGI. The CDR3 runs 15 residues. Trimming took 2 bases from V and 3 from J; bases not matched to a gene: 5. As DNA, the CDR3 is TGTGCCAGCAGTTACACAACGGACAGGGACTATGGCTACACCTTC. Protein: CASSYTTDRDYGYTF.

This chain links TRBV6-6 with TRBJ2-1, with 7 positions matching TRBD1. J gave up 5 bases and V 2 bases, and 6 bases lay outside the gene matches. The CDR3 has 15 residues. Germline CDR1 MNHNY, CDR2 SVGAGI (reference sequence). In DNA form, the CDR3 reads TGTGCCAGCAGTTACGGCCAGGGGGTAAACAATGAGCAGTTCTTC. Amino acids: CASSYGQGVNNEQFF.

In this sample, this clone turned up once. J is TRBJ1-1 and V is TRBV6-1; D gene unclear. V lost 3 bases and J lost 4, with 15 bases in between. In germline, CDR1 is MNHNS, CDR2 SASEGT. CDR3 length: 15 amino acids. This chain's CDR3 is CASSDWLGGPTEAFF. The CDR3 DNA sequence: TGTGCCAGCAGTGATTGGTTAGGAGGCCCCACTGAAGCTTTCTTT.

This clone was counted a few times. This chain joins TRBV5-1 and TRBJ2-2; TRBD1 agrees at 9 bases. CDR1 is SGHRS and CDR2 is YFSETQ in the germline V gene. This CDR3 spans 16 amino acids. The V and J ends lost 7 bases and 6 bases, in that order; junction bases with no gene match: 13. This CDR3 reads CASELTVTGGSGELFF. The CDR3 nucleotides are TGCGCCAGCGAACTAACCGTAACAGGGGGCTCCGGGGAGCTGTTTTTT.

The sample holds a few counts of this clone. V usage is TRBV7-8 and J usage is TRBJ2-7; 7 bases agree with TRBD1. Germline CDR1 reads SGHVS; CDR2 reads FQNEAQ. This CDR3 is 15 amino acids long. The V gene end was trimmed by 5 bases and the J gene end by 3 bases; junction bases not matched to a gene: 10. CDR3 nucleotide sequence: TGTGCCAGCAGCGCCTCGACAGGGTTTAACTACGAGCAGTACTTC. Translated: CASSASTGFNYEQYF.

The chain links TRBV7-9 to TRBJ2-5; 8 bases are a match to TRBD2. CDR3 length equals 13 residues. V lost 4 bases and J lost 5; bases outside the gene matches: 3. Germline assignment: CDR1 SEHNR and CDR2 FQNEAQ (reference sequence). The CDR3 DNA follows: TGTGCCAGCAGCTGGCGGGGGGTTGAGACCCAGTACTTC. It is translated as CASSWRGVETQYF.

There are a few counts of this clone. This sequence joins TRBV6-5 and TRBJ1-1; tentative D call: TRBD1 (6 bases). This CDR3 spans 15 amino acids. The germline V gene has CDR1 MNHEY and CDR2 SVGAGI. The germline V and J ends were trimmed by 6 bases and 1 base, with 15 bases remaining between them. As DNA, the CDR3 is TGTGCCAGCAGACCTCCGGGACAATCGAACACTGAAGCTTTCTTT. Translating gives CASRPPGQSNTEAFF.

The chain links TRBV18 to TRBJ1-5; D remains unclear. V lost 2 bases, J lost 4 bases, and 6 bases lay in between. The CDR3 has 13 residues. CDR1 is KGHSH, CDR2 LQKENI, per germline. CDR3 coding DNA: TGTGCCAGCTCACCAAATAAAAATCAGCCCCAGCATTTT. This gives the protein CASSPNKNQPQHF.

The chain uses TRBV27 and TRBJ2-1, with 10 bases lining up with TRBD2. This CDR3 spans 16 amino acids. The V gene end was trimmed by 7 bases and the J gene end by 6 bases; junction bases not matched to a gene: 12. CDR1 is MNHEY and CDR2 is SMNVEV in the germline V gene (reference sequence). The CDR3 is CASTAIGGLAANEQFF. CDR3 coding DNA: TGTGCCAGCACCGCTATTGGTGGACTAGCGGCCAATGAGCAGTTCTTC.

The sample holds one count of this clone. V usage is TRBV4-1 and J usage is TRBJ1-2; D may be TRBD1 (6 bases). The CDR3 is 15 amino acids. Looked up from germline, CDR1 is MGHRA and CDR2 is YSYEKL. V was shortened by 4 bases and J by 4 bases, with 16 bases between the two germline ends. In DNA form, the CDR3 reads TGCGCCAGCAGCCTCATCCCGGGAGGGGGCTATGGCTACACCTTC. Amino acid sequence: CASSLIPGGGYGYTF.

This chain uses TRBV30 with TRBJ1-5; maybe TRBD1 (5 bases). Germline CDR1 and CDR2: GTSNPN and SVGIG (reference sequence). V was pared by 2 bases and J by 0 bases, with 5 bases between. CDR3 length: 13 amino acids. The CDR3 DNA reads as TGTGCCTGGAGTACAGGTAGCAATCAGCCCCAGCATTTT. It encodes CAWSTGSNQPQHF.

In its sample, this clone was seen a few times. The chain couples TRBV5-1 to TRBJ2-2; 10 nucleotides agree with TRBD2. The CDR3 runs 18 residues. Trimming cost V 0 bases and J 3 bases; bases outside gene matches: 8. Germline V gene lookup returns CDR1 SGHRS and CDR2 YFSETQ. This CDR3 reads CASSLASASGGYTGELFF. In DNA, the CDR3 is TGCGCCAGCAGCTTGGCCTCGGCTAGCGGGGGATACACCGGGGAGCTGTTTTTT. Filled out from reference TRBV5-1 and TRBJ2-2, the complete variable domain reads KAGVTQTPRYLIKTRGQQVTLSCSPISGHRSVSWYQQTPGQGLQFLFEYFSETQRNKGNFPGRFSGRQFSNSRSEMNVSTLELGDSALYLCASSLASASGGYTGELFFGEGSRLTVL.

The chain employs TRBV2 and TRBJ2-7; D remains unclear. CDR1 and CDR2 from the germline V gene are SNHLY and FYNNEI. The CDR3 loop spans 12 amino acids. Trimming pared 3 bases from V and 2 bases from J, leaving 5 bases between. For the CDR3, the DNA is TGTGCCAGCAGTGACAGGACCTACGAGCAGTACTTC. Protein product: CASSDRTYEQYF.

This clone was seen a single time. V usage is TRBV5-6 and J usage is TRBJ1-5; a weak D match, TRBD1 (5 bases). The V gene lost 4 bases and the J gene lost 4 bases, with 9 bases spanning the gap. Germline assignment: CDR1 SGHDT and CDR2 YYEEEE. This CDR3 has 13 amino acids. The CDR3 loop reads CASSRGGNQPQHF. CDR3 DNA: TGTGCCAGCAGCCGCGGGGGGAATCAGCCCCAGCATTTT.

V usage is TRBV5-1 and J usage is TRBJ1-1; TRBD1 matches at 10 bases. The germline CDR1 and CDR2 sequences are SGHRS and YFSETQ. The V and J ends lost 4 bases and 1 base, in that order; junction bases with no gene match: 4. The CDR3 is made up of 15 amino acids. In DNA form, the CDR3 reads TGCGCCAGCAGCCCGACAGGGGGCAGGAACACTGAAGCTTTCTTT. Amino acids: CASSPTGGRNTEAFF.

The chain combines TRBV18 with TRBJ1-1; 7 nucleotides match TRBD1. The germline V gene has CDR1 KGHSH and CDR2 LQKENI. The CDR3 runs 16 residues. Trimming cost V 3 bases and J 3 bases; bases outside gene matches: 10. CDR3 in DNA: TGTGCCAGCTCACCCCTACAGGGGATTGGGGACACTGAAGCTTTCTTT. Translated, it gives CASSPLQGIGDTEAFF.